These 25 T cell receptor beta chains were sequenced from one sample in a study of regulatory T cells in long-lasting Graves disease. TCR beta libraries were built with iRepertoire HTBI primers and Arm-PCR of CDR3 regions. TCRdb analysed the multiplex PCR reads with MiXCR anew, one entry per CDR3 protein. The table records over 250,000 distinct CDR3 sequences, more than 20% of them present only once. Described time point: persistent/refractory GD, antithyroid drugs over 5 years with positive TRAb. Scientists built the TCR library using RNA that was extracted from PBMCs. This sample comprised peripheral blood mononuclear cells (PBMCs), obtained when the disease was refractory, from a patient treated with antithyroid drugs. The receptors stem from a female donor with Graves disease.

In its sample, this clonotype was seen many times. J is TRBJ2-5 and V is TRBV11-2; 15 bases map to TRBD2. The CDR3 runs to 16 residues. V was pared by 5 bases and J by 5 bases, with 6 bases of the junction left unmatched. Germline CDR1 reads SGHAT; CDR2 reads FQNNGV. The CDR3 nucleotides read TGTGCCAGCAGCCCGGGGACTAGCGGGAGGTTGGAGACCCAGTACTTC. It translates to CASSPGTSGRLETQYF.

In its sample, this clonotype was seen a few times. The chain carries TRBV14 and TRBJ1-4; 12 nucleotides agree with TRBD1. Germline V gene lookup returns CDR1 SGHDN and CDR2 FVKESK. The length of the CDR3 is 18 residues. The ends lost 4 bases at V and 3 bases at J; junction bases unmatched: 9. The CDR3 reads CASSPAGTGGLANEKLFF. The DNA for the CDR3 is TGTGCCAGCAGCCCGGCCGGGACAGGGGGCCTGGCTAATGAAAAACTGTTTTTT.

This clonotype occurred a few times. The rearrangement links TRBV7-2 to TRBJ2-5; 9 positions match TRBD2. Judging by the DNA end, TRBJ2-1 fits better; the J call may be wrong. In germline, CDR1 is SGHTA, CDR2 FQGNSA. The CDR3 totals 15 residues. DNA for the CDR3: TGTGCCAGCAGCCCTTATCGCGGGAGGGGCAATGAGCAGTTCTTC. Residues: CASSPYRGRGNEQFF.

This clonotype was detected many times. V gene TRBV27 combines with J gene TRBJ2-7, with D maybe TRBD2 (6 bases). The CDR3 consists of 13 residues. Germline assignment: CDR1 MNHEY and CDR2 SMNVEV (reference sequence). The V end was cut by 7 bases, the J end by 3 bases, with 13 bases between. CDR3 loop: CASMSGLRYEQYF. The CDR3 region has the DNA TGTGCCAGCATGAGCGGGCTACGCTACGAGCAGTACTTC.

This clonotype was found a few times. The DNA of the CDR3 is TGTGCCAGCAGGCCGGGACACATAACCGGGGAGCTGTTTTTT. Translation gives CASRPGHITGELFF. The chain is built from TRBV25-1 and TRBJ2-2; the D gene is possibly TRBD1 (6 bases). The CDR3 runs to 14 residues. V lost 6 bases and J lost 5, with 13 bases in between. In germline, CDR1 is MGHDK, CDR2 SYGVNS.

This clonotype occurred many times. The V gene is TRBV28, the J gene TRBJ1-2; D unresolved. Germline CDR1 reads MDHEN; CDR2 reads SYDVKM. This CDR3 region has 15 residues. V was shortened by 4 bases and J by 8 bases, with 20 bases between the two germline ends. Here the CDR3 reads CASSYLLARVWGYTF. The CDR3 DNA follows: TGTGCCAGCAGTTATCTCCTGGCGCGTGTCTGGGGCTACACCTTC.

This clonotype was seen at least ten times. The genes are TRBV20-1 and TRBJ1-6; D is unresolved. The CDR3 runs 14 residues. Germline lookup yields CDR1 DFQATT and CDR2 SNEGSKA (reference sequence). The V gene lost 2 bases and the J gene lost 9 bases, with 14 bases spanning the gap. CDR3 sequence (DNA): TGCAGTGCTAGAACGGCCGCATGGGGTTCACCCCTCCACTTT. Encoded protein: CSARTAAWGSPLHF.

Many counts were recorded for this clonotype. This rearrangement joins TRBV3-1 to TRBJ2-7; TRBD1 aligns across 7 bases. This CDR3 has 13 residues. V lost 3 bases to trimming and J lost 2 bases; unmatched junction nucleotides: 1. From germline, CDR1 is LGHDT and CDR2 YNNKEL (reference sequence). The CDR3 loop reads CASSQGTAYEQYF. The CDR3 DNA sequence: TGTGCCAGCAGCCAGGGGACAGCCTACGAGCAGTACTTC.

In its sample, this clonotype was seen many times. The rearrangement joins TRBV28 to TRBJ2-7, with 10 nucleotides matching TRBD1. The V gene's germline CDR1 is MDHEN and CDR2 SYDVKM. J was trimmed by 3 bases and V by 8 bases; bases with no gene match: 16. The CDR3 is 17 amino acids. The CDR3 DNA is TGTGCCAGCGGCGGGCGGACAAGGGACAGGGGTTTCTACGAGCAGTACTTC. As protein: CASGGRTRDRGFYEQYF.

The J gene is TRBJ1-1, the V gene TRBV29-1; D is possibly TRBD1 (5 bases). Germline values: CDR1 SQVTM, CDR2 ANQGSEA. The CDR3 is 13 residues long. V was pared by 4 bases and J by 1 base, with 10 bases between. The CDR3 spells CSVVGQGNTEAFF. The CDR3, as DNA: TGCAGCGTTGTAGGTCAGGGGAACACTGAAGCTTTCTTT.

The V call is TRBV7-3, the J call TRBJ2-2; D remains unclear. This CDR3 contains 15 residues. The germline gives CDR1 SGHTA, CDR2 FQGTGA. Deletions cut 2 bases from V and 0 bases from J, with 7 bases between. This chain's CDR3 is CASSLQPTNTGELFF. The CDR3 DNA sequence: TGTGCCAGCAGCTTACAACCCACGAACACCGGGGAGCTGTTTTTT.

This clonotype was counted ten times or more. The chain is built from TRBV11-2 and TRBJ2-7; D is possibly TRBD1 (6 bases). The length of the CDR3 is 15 residues. V lost 2 bases to trimming and J lost 0 bases, with 11 bases between them. The germline V gene encodes CDR1 SGHAT and CDR2 FQNNGV. In nucleotides, the CDR3 is TGTGCCAGCAGCTTAACCAGGGGAAACTCCTACGAGCAGTACTTC. This codes for CASSLTRGNSYEQYF.

This sequence joins TRBV9 and TRBJ2-2; D not certain. From germline, CDR1 is SGDLS and CDR2 YYNGEE. The CDR3 sequence is 15 residues long. V was shortened by 4 bases and J by 6 bases, with 16 bases between the two germline ends. The chain's CDR3 is CASSPSSGPAGELFF. In DNA, the CDR3 is TGTGCCAGCAGCCCATCTTCAGGTCCGGCCGGGGAGCTGTTTTTT.

The sample holds many counts of this clonotype. The chain combines TRBV7-2 with TRBJ2-5; possibly TRBD2 for D (6 bases). From germline, CDR1 is SGHTA and CDR2 FQGNSA. The CDR3 is 13 residues long. The V end lost 0 bases, the J end lost 5 bases, and 7 bases lay between the germline ends. The CDR3 DNA reads TGTGCCAGCAGCTTAGCGGGGAGGGAGACCCAGTACTTC. Translation: CASSLAGRETQYF.

The chain links TRBV19 to TRBJ1-5; D remains unclear. Trimming left V 4 bases short and J 0 bases short, with 10 bases between. Germline V gene data show CDR1 as LNHDA and CDR2 as SQIVND (reference sequence). CDR3 length: 15 amino acids. This CDR3 is CASSTRAVSNQPQHF. For the CDR3, the DNA is TGTGCCAGTAGTACTCGGGCCGTTAGCAATCAGCCCCAGCATTTT. Full variable domain (remainder filled in from reference TRBV19 and TRBJ1-5): DGGITQSPKYLFRKEGQNVTLSCEQNLNHDAMYWYRQDPGQGLRLIYYSQIVNDFQKGDIAEGYSVSREKKESFPLTVTSAQKNPTAFYLCASSTRAVSNQPQHFGDGTRLSIL.

In this sample, this clonotype turned up many times. The rearrangement uses TRBV6-2 or TRBV6-3 and TRBJ2-5; 10 bases are a match to TRBD1. Looked up from germline, CDR1 is MNHEY and CDR2 is SVGEGT. V shed 4 bases, J shed 1 base, and the junction held 3 bases outside the gene matches. CDR3 size: 15 residues. The CDR3 DNA reads as TGTGCCAGCAGTTGGAGACAGGGGGCCCAAGAGACCCAGTACTTC. It codes for CASSWRQGAQETQYF.

This chain links TRBV20-1 with TRBJ2-7; perhaps TRBD2 as D (5 bases). The germline V and J ends were trimmed by 3 bases and 3 bases, with 9 bases remaining between them. Germline CDR1 DFQATT, CDR2 SNEGSKA (reference sequence). CDR3 length: 12 amino acids. The CDR3 DNA reads as TGCAGTGCTAGCCAAGGACTCTACGAGCAGTACTTC. Translated: CSASQGLYEQYF.

This clonotype was found a few times. The chain couples TRBV28 to TRBJ2-3; D is uncertain. This CDR3 contains 13 residues. Germline V gene data show CDR1 as MDHEN and CDR2 as SYDVKM. V was shortened by 8 bases and J by 7 bases, with 16 bases between the two germline ends. The CDR3 is CASARPPRYTQYF. The DNA for the CDR3 is TGTGCCAGCGCGAGACCGCCTCGCTATACGCAGTATTTT.

There are a few counts of this clonotype. A much larger clone sits a single nucleotide away, making a read error possible. The chain recombines TRBV20-1 with TRBJ2-5, with 7 bases that match TRBD2. CDR3 length equals 13 residues. Germline-derived CDR1 and CDR2 are DFQATT and SNEGSKA (reference sequence). The CDR3 is CSPSGASLETQYF. CDR3 in DNA: TGCAGTCCTAGCGGTGCTAGCTTAGAGACCCAGTACTTC.

This clonotype was counted only a few times. The chain joins TRBV30 to TRBJ2-3; D assignment may be TRBD1 or TRBD2 (6 bases each). CDR1 and CDR2 (germline): GTSNPN, SVGIG (reference sequence). The CDR3 length is 15 residues. Trimming left V 2 bases short and J 2 bases short, with 14 bases between. CDR3 region: CAWSPDGGPTDTQYF. In DNA, the CDR3 is TGTGCCTGGAGTCCAGATGGGGGGCCCACAGATACGCAGTATTTT.

There are many counts of this clonotype. The gene calls are TRBV7-9 and TRBJ1-1; D not certain. CDR1 and CDR2 from the germline V gene are SEHNR and FQNEAQ (reference sequence). V lost 3 bases and J 1 base, leaving 9 bases between the germline ends. CDR3 length: 14 amino acids. The CDR3 bases are TGTGCCAGCAGCTTTCTGGTTGAGAACACTGAAGCTTTCTTT. Protein sequence: CASSFLVENTEAFF.

The chain links TRBV28 to TRBJ2-7; D might be TRBD2 (5 bases). This CDR3 contains 12 residues. The germline CDR1 and CDR2 sequences are MDHEN and SYDVKM. The germline V and J ends were trimmed by 3 bases and 7 bases, with 10 bases remaining between them. This chain's CDR3 is CASSFSDREQYF. In DNA form, the CDR3 reads TGTGCCAGCAGTTTTAGCGATCGTGAGCAGTACTTC.

This clonotype was recorded at least ten times. V is TRBV12-3 or TRBV12-4 and J is TRBJ1-1; the match to TRBD1 covers 7 bases. V was pared by 7 bases and J by 1 base, with 9 bases of the junction left unmatched. CDR3 size: 15 residues. The CDR3 reads CASTGRDSPNTEAFF. The CDR3 DNA reads TGTGCCAGCACTGGCCGGGACAGCCCGAACACTGAAGCTTTCTTT.

V gene TRBV7-2 combines with J gene TRBJ2-3; 11 bases fit TRBD2. The CDR3 spans 17 residues. CDR1 is SGHTA, CDR2 FQGNSA, per germline. With V trimmed by 3 bases and J by 4 bases, 9 bases remained unmatched. The CDR3 sequence is CASSFRLAGPLADTQYF. The CDR3 bases are TGTGCCAGCAGCTTTCGACTAGCGGGACCCCTTGCAGATACGCAGTATTTT. Combining the CDR3 with reference TRBV7-2 and TRBJ2-3 gives the whole variable domain GAGVSQSPSNKVTEKGKDVELRCDPISGHTALYWYRQSLGQGLEFLIYFQGNSAPDKSGLPSDRFSAERTGGSVSTLTIQRTQQEDSAVYLCASSFRLAGPLADTQYFGPGTRLTVL.

The J gene is TRBJ2-3, the V gene TRBV5-6, with 8 nucleotides matching TRBD2. Germline trimming cut 1 base from V and 6 bases from J; bases unmatched to any gene: 1. The V gene's germline CDR1 is SGHDT and CDR2 YYEEEE. CDR3 length: 13 amino acids. The DNA for the CDR3 is TGTGCCAGCAGCTTGACGGGAGGGGATACGCAGTATTTT. Protein product: CASSLTGGDTQYF.